This T cell receptor beta chain stems from a study of T-cell reconstitution after alpha-beta-depleted transplantation in children. Regarding the study as a whole: Newly produced T cells mostly provided counts and TCRbeta diversity after one year, as hyperexpanded clones declined. The origin of high day-60 TCRbeta diversity in some patients lay in surviving recipient T cells and thymic progenitors.

A remark on this clonotype: Its antigen remains unidentified.

Trimming cost V 0 bases and J 1 base, with 9 bases left between them. This CDR3 has 15 residues. Germline CDR1 and CDR2: SGHRS and YFSETQ. The library targeted TCRbeta and was prepared with unique molecular identifiers. TCRdb re-called the PCR reads with MiXCR, one entry per CDR3 protein. The sample shows a few hundred thousand distinct CDR3 sequences, more than 20% of them seen only once. This material consisted of PBMCs, taken before TCRalphabeta/CD19-depleted stem cell transplant. This receptor was taken from a boy younger than two with Wiskott-Aldrich syndrome, due to receive a stem cell transplant. The chain uses TRBV5-1 and TRBJ2-3; D may be TRBD1 or TRBD2 (5 bases each). Here the CDR3 DNA reads TGCGCCAGCAGCTTGGGGGACGGACGCACAGATACGCAGTATTTT. Residues: CASSLGDGRTDTQYF.